This TCR beta chain was sequenced during a study of shared clonotypes between healthy human individuals. Whole-study findings and limits: Inspection by rarefaction showed sorted-subset sequencing to be incomplete despite large depth.

This clone was recorded once. What it recognizes is unknown. In germline, CDR1 is SGHTA, CDR2 FQGNSA. This CDR3 comprises 15 residues. The V and J ends lost 5 bases and 5 bases, in that order; junction bases with no gene match: 8. Here immunoSEQ multiplex PCR was the method, and the copy in TCRdb shows in-frame clones only, minus some. Among 2 million to 2.5 million clones listed, about 90% were seen once. The V call is TRBV7-2, the J call TRBJ2-2, with 7 bases that match TRBD1. The specimen was naive CD4+ T cells from PBMCs. Sample subset: CD45RA+ positively selected. The TCR sequence derives from a man between 18 and 35 years old in good health. Some clones in this sample may be carry-over from other donors' samples. CDR3 amino acids: CASSARQGGTGELFF. In DNA, the CDR3 is TGTGCCAGCAGCGCAAGACAGGGTGGGACCGGGGAGCTGTTTTTT.